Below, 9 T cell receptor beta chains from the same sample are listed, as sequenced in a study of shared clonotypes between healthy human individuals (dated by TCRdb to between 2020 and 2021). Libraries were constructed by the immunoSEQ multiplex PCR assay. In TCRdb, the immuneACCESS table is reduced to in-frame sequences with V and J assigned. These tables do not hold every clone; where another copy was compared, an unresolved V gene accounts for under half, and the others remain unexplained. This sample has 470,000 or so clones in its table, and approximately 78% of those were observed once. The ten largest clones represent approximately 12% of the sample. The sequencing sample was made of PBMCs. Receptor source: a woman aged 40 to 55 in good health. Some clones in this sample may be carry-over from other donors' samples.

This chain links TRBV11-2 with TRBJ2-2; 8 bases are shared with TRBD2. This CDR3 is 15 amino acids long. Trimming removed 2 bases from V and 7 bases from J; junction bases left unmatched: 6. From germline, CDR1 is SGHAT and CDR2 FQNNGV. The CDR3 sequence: CASSLWTSLVGELFF. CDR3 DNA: TGTGCCAGCAGCTTATGGACTAGCCTGGTCGGGGAGCTGTTTTTT.

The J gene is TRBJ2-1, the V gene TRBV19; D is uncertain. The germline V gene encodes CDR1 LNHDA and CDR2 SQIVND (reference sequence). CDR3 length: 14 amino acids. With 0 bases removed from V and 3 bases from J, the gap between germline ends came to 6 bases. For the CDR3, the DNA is TGTGCCAGTAGTATAGACCGGGTCTACAATGAGCAGTTCTTC. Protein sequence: CASSIDRVYNEQFF.

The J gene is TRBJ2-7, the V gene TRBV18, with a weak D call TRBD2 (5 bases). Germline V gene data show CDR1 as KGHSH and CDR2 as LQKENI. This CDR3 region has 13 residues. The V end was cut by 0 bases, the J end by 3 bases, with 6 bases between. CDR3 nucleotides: TGTGCCAGCTCACCACCGACTATCTACGAGCAGTACTTC. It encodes CASSPPTIYEQYF.

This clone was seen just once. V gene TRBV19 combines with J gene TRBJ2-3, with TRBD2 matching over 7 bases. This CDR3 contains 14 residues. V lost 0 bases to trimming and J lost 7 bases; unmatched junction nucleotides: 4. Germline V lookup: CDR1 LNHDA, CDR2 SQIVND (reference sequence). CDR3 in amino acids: CASSIDREVNTQYF. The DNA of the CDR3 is TGTGCCAGTAGTATAGATCGGGAGGTGAATACGCAGTATTTT.

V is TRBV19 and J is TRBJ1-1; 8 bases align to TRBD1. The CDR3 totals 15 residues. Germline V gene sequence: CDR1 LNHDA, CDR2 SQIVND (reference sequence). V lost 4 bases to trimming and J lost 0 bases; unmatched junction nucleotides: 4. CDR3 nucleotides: TGTGCCAGTAGTAAGGACAGGGCTTTGAACACTGAAGCTTTCTTT. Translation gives CASSKDRALNTEAFF.

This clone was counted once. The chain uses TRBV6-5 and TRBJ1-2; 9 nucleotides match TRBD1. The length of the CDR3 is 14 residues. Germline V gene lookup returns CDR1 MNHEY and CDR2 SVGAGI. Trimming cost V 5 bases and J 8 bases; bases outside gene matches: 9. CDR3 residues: CASSRRTGEEGYTF. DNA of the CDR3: TGTGCCAGCAGTCGCCGGACAGGGGAAGAAGGCTACACCTTC.

The CDR3 sequence is CASSASGSINEQYF. The CDR3 nucleotides read TGTGCCAGCAGCGCCAGCGGGAGTATCAACGAGCAGTACTTC. The genes are TRBV9 and TRBJ2-7; TRBD2 matches 8 bases. The germline V gene encodes CDR1 SGDLS and CDR2 YYNGEE. The CDR3 is made up of 14 amino acids. Trimming removed 3 bases from V and 5 bases from J; junction bases left unmatched: 7.

This CDR3 reads CASSLIPRAYNEQFF. In nucleotides, the CDR3 is TGTGCCAGCAGTTTAATCCCCCGGGCTTATAATGAGCAGTTCTTC. The gene calls are TRBV28 and TRBJ2-1; D gene unclear. Deletions cut 2 bases from V and 7 bases from J, with 15 bases between. CDR3 length: 15 amino acids. From germline, CDR1 is MDHEN and CDR2 SYDVKM.

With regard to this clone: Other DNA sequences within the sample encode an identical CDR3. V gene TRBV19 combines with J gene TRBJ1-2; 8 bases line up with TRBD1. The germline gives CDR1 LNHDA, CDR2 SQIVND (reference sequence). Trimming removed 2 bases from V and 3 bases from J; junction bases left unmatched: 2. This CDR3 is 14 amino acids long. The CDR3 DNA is TGTGCCAGTAGTATAAGGACAGGGCACTATGGCTACACCTTC. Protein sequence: CASSIRTGHYGYTF. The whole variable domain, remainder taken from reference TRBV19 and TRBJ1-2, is DGGITQSPKYLFRKEGQNVTLSCEQNLNHDAMYWYRQDPGQGLRLIYYSQIVNDFQKGDIAEGYSVSREKKESFPLTVTSAQKNPTAFYLCASSIRTGHYGYTFGSGTRLTVV.